This T cell receptor (beta chain) stems from a study of cytomegalovirus exposure and HLA in healthy donors listed by TCRdb under 2017. About the study as a whole: In an earlier analysis of approximately 640 of the donors, around 290 Gb of sequence data and 90 million to 120 million unique TCR beta sequences from 150 million to 200 million T cells were reported. An early release covering roughly 580 HLA-typed donors comprised roughly 300 gigabases of sequencing data and 85 million or so unique TCR sequences. Among the approximately 400 genotyped donors, about 85% belonged to the genetic ancestry cluster associated with self-reported Caucasian donors. The study was designed to test whether signatures of past pathogen exposure could be identified by cataloging public T cell receptors. The T cell repertoires of roughly 660 subjects were profiled by immunosequencing and related to cytomegalovirus serostatus. In addition to the first cohort of hundreds of subjects, a separate validation cohort of under 150 different subjects was used. To predict cytomegalovirus infection status, the study brought together high-throughput TCR immunosequencing, statistical association of individual TCRs with disease status, and machine learning. A later analysis re-analyzed previously published TCR beta repertoires from several hundred donors and added high-resolution HLA genotyping to study TCR occurrence patterns. Rather than using new phenotypic data, the later analysis identified candidate immune exposures from TCR beta sequences and from how often those sequences occurred across donors. An earlier analysis of approximately 640 of the donors applied high-throughput TCR beta sequencing to assess whether each TCR beta V gene segment acted as functional or pseudogenic. Donor age, sex, ethnicity and CMV serostatus were compiled together with the repertoire data. A later genetic analysis took genome-wide SNP genotypes for about three fifths of the 666 donors and used that subset as a discovery cohort. All discovery cohort repertoires had been generated on a single sequencing platform. HLA typing included class I and class II loci at four-digit resolution. Typing coverage differed by locus: A, B, C, DRB1 and DQB1 were typed in roughly 620-630 donors, DQA1 in about 510, DPA1 in some 610, and DPB1 in just under 490. Five DR-DQ haplotypes were treated as single units for association and clustering because of strong linkage in the cohort. Among around 400 genotyped donors of the cohort, an average of approximately 240,000 unique TCR beta nucleotide sequences was sequenced per donor, of which roughly 17% were non-productive.

The full study reports these points: In an earlier analysis of about 600 of the donors, most TCR beta V segments appeared in productive rearrangements about 87% or about 30% of the time, broadly matching IMGT annotations. A further reported finding was that TCR beta sequences accurately predicted the HLA-A and HLA-B alleles for most subjects in the first cohort. Most TCR sequences were seen in very few donors, while some public TCRs were found in many individuals. Because HLA typing was missing for some donors at each locus, association tests included only the typed subset. Cytomegalovirus status was reported to be diagnosed by the classifier with high specificity and sensitivity in both the original and validation cohorts. In a later genetic analysis, fewer N-insertions in productive TCRs were reported among donors in an Asian-associated ancestry cluster than the approximately 670-donor mean. Correlated functional status among segregating V segments might be attributable to linkage disequilibrium, but an unknown experimental factor could not be ruled out. At a false discovery rate of 0.05, a later analysis linked some 18,000 TCR beta sequences to specific HLA alleles. The study listed approximately 160 TCR beta chains as associated with cytomegalovirus. The earlier analysis of about 600 of the donors excluded fewer than 20 rarely observed V segments, including chromosome 9 orphons, because counts were too low. According to a later analysis, most CMV-associated TCR beta chains appeared to be HLA-restricted, and the HLA associations seemed to be driven largely by CMV exposure. The presence/absence analyses assumed that sequencing depth was roughly uniform across donors, and that assumption may not be true. The only immune exposure information available for the cohort was CMV serostatus. A group of highly shared sequence variants was considered likely to be a technical artifact of the sequencing pipeline. Because the 87-base-pair reads could not distinguish some IMGT-functional V segments, including TRBV6-2 and TRBV6-3, those segments were excluded. The authors suggested that the approach could potentially be generalized to other disease states and immunological phenotypes. In a later analysis, several top co-occurrence clusters were reported to appear linked to parvovirus B19, influenza, CMV and Epstein-Barr virus. When HLA alleles, especially DR and DQ, strongly co-occurred, attributing TCR associations to individual alleles was difficult. Three of the identified cytomegalovirus-associated TCR beta chains were confirmed in vitro to be specific for cytomegalovirus antigens. Only TCR beta chains were sequenced in this cohort, and the absence of alpha or paired-chain data limited detectable features. Compared with equally common non-associated chains, HLA-associated TCR beta chains in a later analysis were more clonally expanded and had lower generation probabilities. V-gene and J-gene trimming of TCR beta chains was associated with a missense DCLRE1C variant in a later genetic analysis, and the association was replicated in an independent cohort. A later analysis found that TCR association rates varied across HLA loci, with DRB1 alleles showing the most associated TCRs and HLA-C alleles the fewest.

Library construction relied on the immunoSEQ multiplex PCR assay. For the multiplex PCR, a mixture combining 60 forward primers for TCR Vbeta segments and 13 reverse primers for TCR Jbeta segments was used. The CDR3 region of rearranged TCR beta genes was amplified from genomic DNA by a multiplex PCR assay. The amplified TCR beta libraries were sequenced on the Illumina HiSeq System as 87-base-pair reads. On the study's bioinformatics: In a later analysis, some 80 million unique TCR beta chains were counted across the approximately 620 repertoires, and around 10 million of these chains were shared by at least two donors. A nearest-neighbor algorithm error-corrected the raw reads and collapsed the reads into unique sequences, merging closely related sequences to remove PCR and sequencing errors. To assign V, D and J gene segments, CDR3 sequences were aligned to IMGT reference sequences. For a sequence to be retained, a match of at least six nucleotides to both a V gene segment and a J gene segment was required. A rearrangement was called productive if the CDR3 had no stop codons and remained in frame with V and J, and every other rearrangement was called non-productive. Following IMGT convention, CDR3 was defined as the stretch from the second conserved V-encoded cysteine to the conserved J-encoded phenylalanine. Sequences without an unambiguous match to a single V gene segment were excluded from the earlier analysis of 450 to 750 of the donors. An earlier analysis of fewer than 650 of the donors classified V segments as functional when productive rearrangements were above 56.7% and as segregating when the standard deviation between donors was above 5%. A statistical classification framework was developed to diagnose cytomegalovirus status using the catalog of TCR beta chain sequences. A later analysis assigned V and J genes by comparing TCR nucleotide sequences with IMGT/GENE-DB human TR gene sequences. A later analysis assigned CDR3 sequences and most-parsimonious VDJ recombination scenarios with the TCRdist pipeline. In a later analysis, each TCR beta chain was defined by its CDR3 amino acid sequence together with its V-gene family, and reads without a unique V-gene family were excluded. In a later analysis, 550 to 650 highly shared, low-generation-probability nucleotide sequences were removed to address suspected cross-contamination and a sequencing artifact. In a later analysis, a clonal expansion index was calculated for each public chain from normalized within-repertoire ranks of inferred template counts. A later analysis computed generation probabilities with a VDJ recombination model fitted to out-of-frame rearrangements, and checked the results against IGoR. A later analysis scored TCR-TCR, TCR-HLA and TCR-CMV co-occurrence with hypergeometric tests, applying a repertoire-size bias correction to TCR pairs. In a later analysis, false discovery rates were estimated by permuting HLA or CMV assignments 20 times. A later analysis grouped co-occurring TCRs with DBSCAN, adding TCRdist sequence similarity when clustering within HLA-allele-positive subsets. Repertoires with fewer than 30,000 or more than 120,000 public chains, plus five repertoires with anomalous nucleotide sharing, were excluded from co-occurrence clustering. Not all clones reach the TCRdb copy of this immuneACCESS table, which keeps in-frame sequences only. Checked studies attribute under half of the gap to unresolved V genes and leave the rest unexplained. D and trimming were read from the DNA, whereas the V and J calls and clone size are those reported in that table. The sample table holds 30,000 to 40,000 clones, of which roughly 85% were seen once. The ten largest clones capture 10% to 12% of the sample.

This clone occurred once. The target of this receptor is not known. Per-base quality was not reported, and no clone a single base away is much larger than it. The cohort was made up of 650 to 700 healthy bone marrow donors. Cohort members were all nominally healthy when sampled, although unrecorded immune exposures were likely present. The donor was CMV seropositive and was included in the group of 250 to 350 seropositive cohort members. Every donor gave a peripheral blood sample, and the peripheral blood mononuclear cells from that sample were used for TCR beta sequencing. The Qiagen DNeasy Blood Extraction Kit was used to extract genomic DNA from the blood cell samples. The germline V gene specifies SGHAT as CDR1 and FQNNGV as CDR2. Clipping removes 6 bases from V and 2 bases from J, with 12 as the unmatched junction base count. The CDR3 holds 16 amino acids from the cysteine to the phenylalanine. Here the CDR3 DNA is all that survives: 48 bases in frame from base 1.

Sequenced input: PBMCs. The origin of this receptor is a woman between 40 and 55 years old in good health and CMV-seropositive. This chain joins TRBV11-2 to TRBJ2-7; TRBD2 fits 8 bases in the junction. The CDR3 protein: CASRYPGRGATYEQYF. At the DNA level, the sequence is TGTGCCAGCAGATACCCGGGGCGGGGGGCAACCTACGAGCAGTACTTC.